This T cell receptor (beta chain) was profiled in a study of naive and memory T cell subsets. The treatment denotes: skin biopsy from saline-injected control site (resident skin T cells). Unsorted total RNA, roughly 1 to 1000 ng, was DNase treated before reverse transcription. Amplification of ligated cDNA took four PCR rounds with SP2 and nested alpha and beta constant primers. From the UMI-ligation and nested PCR reads, TCRdb called clonotypes with MiXCR, one entry per CDR3 protein. Among 2,200 or so distinct CDR3 sequences listed, over 3.5% were seen once. This clonotype is labeled as medium-sized. Germline CDR1 and CDR2: MNHNS and SASEGT. The germline V and J ends were trimmed by 5 bases and 2 bases, with 12 bases remaining between them. This CDR3 comprises 14 residues.

The chain recombines TRBV6-1 with TRBJ1-1; TRBD1 might be the D (6 bases). The TCR was taken from an adult in good health. Sequences were derived from skin, sampled from a saline injection site in the skin. In DNA, the CDR3 is TGTGCCAGCAGTTTACAGGGACTTAACACTGAAGCTTTCTTT. It is translated as CASSLQGLNTEAFF.